Below, one T cell receptor (beta chain) is given with its context. This sample was included in a study of identical twins. MiXCR, run by TCRdb on the 5' RACE reads, gives a single entry per CDR3 protein. The table has about 520,000 distinct CDR3 sequences, under 25% seen once. This CDR3 is 11 amino acids long. Germline V gene lookup returns CDR1 ENHRY and CDR2 SYGVKD. V lost 2 bases to trimming and J lost 4 bases, with 2 bases between them. This sample also appeared in a second study, on T cells expressing NK-cell markers. That work states: The sequencing cohort of eight donors included seven HCMV-seropositive individuals and one seronegative individual. Clarity on HCMV specificity was lacking for the expanded NKG2C+ T cell clones.

Sequencing input: CD4+ T cells sorted from blood. The chain has TRBV10-3 and TRBJ1-1; D remains unclear. The sequence derives from a woman aged 18-29 years in good health. The CDR3 sequence is CAISEATEAFF. CDR3 DNA: TGTGCCATCAGTGAGGCCACTGAAGCTTTCTTT.